The 29 T cell receptor beta chains given below trace back to one sample, sequenced in a study of shared clonotypes between healthy human individuals (dated by TCRdb to about 2020). The library came from the immunoSEQ multiplex PCR assay. In its TCRdb copy, this immuneACCESS table keeps in-frame sequences only and misses some clones. Where compared with another copy, unresolved V genes explain less than half of these, and the others have no known cause. This sample is represented by roughly 2.6 million clones; more than 90% of them were singletons. The ten largest clones capture under 0.15% of the sample. Sequencing was performed on naive CD4+ T cells sorted from blood. What the cell subset or site label conveys for this sample: CD45RA+ positively selected. The origin of the receptors is a young man in good health.

J is TRBJ1-6 and V is TRBV5-1, with a possible D match to TRBD1 (6 bases). Germline loops: CDR1 SGHRS, CDR2 YFSETQ. The V gene lost 2 bases and the J gene lost 5 bases, with 11 bases spanning the gap. The CDR3 has 15 amino acids. In DNA, the CDR3 is TGCGCCAGCAGCTTTGGGGACAAGGATAATTCACCCCTCCACTTT. Translating gives CASSFGDKDNSPLHF.

The chain links TRBV2 to TRBJ2-5, with D unclear. The ends were cut back, 4 bases at V and 5 bases at J, with 11 bases in the middle. The CDR3 spans 13 residues. Germline CDR1 SNHLY, CDR2 FYNNEI. As DNA, the CDR3 is TGTGCCAGCAGTGTGGAGCAAACTGAGACCCAGTACTTC. Amino acids: CASSVEQTETQYF. Variable domain in full (rest from reference TRBV2 and TRBJ2-5): EPEVTQTPSHQVTQMGQEVILRCVPISNHLYFYWYRQILGQKVEFLVSFYNNEISEKSEIFDDQFSVERPDGSNFTLKIRSTKLEDSAMYFCASSVEQTETQYFGPGTRLLVL.

In regard to this clone: This CDR3 is also generated by other DNA sequences in the sample. This chain links TRBV20-1 with TRBJ2-5; D unclear. Germline loops: CDR1 DFQATT, CDR2 SNEGSKA (reference sequence). CDR3 length equals 10 residues. The V gene lost 6 bases and the J gene lost 1 base, with 3 bases spanning the gap. The CDR3 reads CSASQETQYF. As DNA, the CDR3 is TGCAGTGCGAGCCAAGAGACCCAGTACTTC.

V is TRBV7-3 and J is TRBJ1-2, with a possible D match to TRBD1 (6 bases). The V end lost 1 base, the J end lost 1 base, and 10 bases lay between the germline ends. From germline, CDR1 is SGHTA and CDR2 FQGTGA. The CDR3 runs to 15 residues. CDR3 protein: CASSLNAGVNYGYTF. CDR3 sequence (DNA): TGTGCCAGCAGCTTAAATGCAGGGGTTAACTATGGCTACACCTTC.

This clone was detected a few times. This chain links TRBV19 with TRBJ1-1; D is ambiguous. CDR1 and CDR2 (germline): LNHDA, SQIVND (reference sequence). Trimming took off 4 bases at V and 4 bases at J, with 10 bases between the two ends. This CDR3 has 13 amino acids. This chain's CDR3 is CASSTASGTEAFF. The CDR3 DNA reads as TGTGCCAGTAGTACGGCGAGTGGCACTGAAGCTTTCTTT.

J is TRBJ2-3 and V is TRBV23-1; unclear D gene. TRBV23-1 qualifies as an ORF whose function is uncertain. Deletions cut 0 bases from V and 3 bases from J, with 10 bases between. The CDR3 spans 15 residues. CDR3 loop: CASSQSGGETDTQYF. CDR3 nucleotide sequence: TGCGCCAGCAGTCAATCGGGTGGGGAAACAGATACGCAGTATTTT.

The V gene is TRBV29-1, the J gene TRBJ2-5, with TRBD2 identical over 8 bases. CDR1 SQVTM and CDR2 ANQGSEA come from the germline V gene. This CDR3 comprises 13 residues. Germline trimming cut 4 bases from V and 5 bases from J; bases unmatched to any gene: 6. CDR3 nucleotide sequence: TGCAGCGTTGCGCGGGGGGCAGGGGAGACCCAGTACTTC. It codes for CSVARGAGETQYF.

This chain connects TRBV2 to TRBJ2-7; 11 bases match TRBD2. The CDR3 loop spans 13 amino acids. CDR1 is SNHLY, CDR2 FYNNEI, per germline. Germline trimming cut 6 bases from V and 5 bases from J; bases unmatched to any gene: 3. CDR3 sequence: CASRTSGTHEQYF. CDR3 DNA: TGTGCCAGCAGGACTAGCGGGACACACGAGCAGTACTTC.

The rearrangement uses TRBV19 and TRBJ1-1; D unresolved. This CDR3 contains 12 residues. The ends were cut back, 3 bases at V and 7 bases at J, with 9 bases in the middle. The germline gives CDR1 LNHDA, CDR2 SQIVND (reference sequence). The CDR3 loop is CASSILLGEAFF. DNA for the CDR3: TGTGCCAGTAGTATCTTGTTGGGTGAAGCTTTCTTT.

A word on this clone: The sample holds other DNA sequences that translate to the same CDR3. The chain links TRBV5-1 to TRBJ2-2; D remains ambiguous. Looked up from germline, CDR1 is SGHRS and CDR2 is YFSETQ. V was cut by 4 bases and J by 2 bases, with 3 bases left in between. The CDR3 runs 12 residues. CDR3 sequence: CASSTNTGELFF. The CDR3 coding sequence is TGCGCCAGCAGCACTAACACCGGGGAGCTGTTTTTT.

The chain has TRBV6-6 and TRBJ2-7, with a tentative D call TRBD1 (5 bases). Germline CDR1 and CDR2: MNHNY and SVGAGI (reference sequence). The CDR3 contains 15 residues. Deletions cut 2 bases from V and 2 bases from J, with 13 bases between. The CDR3 DNA sequence: TGTGCCAGCAGTTACCGGTCTGGGGCCCCCTACGAGCAGTACTTC. It encodes CASSYRSGAPYEQYF.

The chain joins TRBV6-5 to TRBJ1-1; D is undetermined. V lost 0 bases, J lost 4 bases, and 15 bases lay in between. From germline, CDR1 is MNHEY and CDR2 SVGAGI. The CDR3 spans 16 residues. DNA for the CDR3: TGTGCCAGCAGTTACTCGATAGTTTTAAGTGGCACTGAAGCTTTCTTT. It encodes CASSYSIVLSGTEAFF.

The count of this clone is one. V is TRBV7-2 and J is TRBJ1-5, with 12 bases identical to TRBD1. Germline V lookup: CDR1 SGHTA, CDR2 FQGNSA. The ends lost 5 bases at V and 4 bases at J; junction bases unmatched: 6. The length of the CDR3 is 16 residues. Here the CDR3 reads CASSDPGQGANQPQHF. CDR3 bases: TGTGCCAGCAGCGATCCGGGACAGGGGGCTAATCAGCCCCAGCATTTT. The whole variable domain, remainder taken from reference TRBV7-2 and TRBJ1-5, is GAGVSQSPSNKVTEKGKDVELRCDPISGHTALYWYRQSLGQGLEFLIYFQGNSAPDKSGLPSDRFSAERTGGSVSTLTIQRTQQEDSAVYLCASSDPGQGANQPQHFGDGTRLSIL.

The rearrangement uses TRBV5-6 and TRBJ2-2; possible D gene TRBD1, 6 bases. Germline CDR1 is SGHDT and CDR2 is YYEEEE. V lost 1 base and J lost 6, with 19 bases in between. The CDR3 extends over 17 amino acids. The CDR3 protein is CASSLFPGQLGAGELFF. The CDR3 DNA reads as TGTGCCAGCAGCTTGTTCCCCGGACAGTTGGGCGCCGGGGAGCTGTTTTTT.

The rearrangement joins TRBV28 to TRBJ1-6; maybe TRBD1 (5 bases). The CDR3 runs to 13 residues. Between the trimmed V and J ends, which lost 6 bases and 10 bases, there was a span of 13 bases. The germline gives CDR1 MDHEN, CDR2 SYDVKM. The CDR3 is CASSSRDLSPLHF. Here the CDR3 DNA reads TGTGCCAGCAGCTCCAGGGACCTATCACCCCTCCACTTT. The full variable domain, completed using reference TRBV28 and TRBJ1-6, is DVKVTQSSRYLVKRTGEKVFLECVQDMDHENMFWYRQDPGLGLRLIYFSYDVKMKEKGDIPEGYSVSREKKERFSLILESASTNQTSMYLCASSSRDLSPLHFGNGTRLTVT.

The V gene is TRBV6-6, the J gene TRBJ2-7, with a possible D match to TRBD2 (5 bases). This CDR3 has 13 residues. Germline CDR1 is MNHNY and CDR2 is SVGAGI (reference sequence). Trimming pared 7 bases from V and 1 base from J, leaving 11 bases between. CDR3 in amino acids: CASNVRESYEQYF. In nucleotides, the CDR3 is TGTGCCAGCAACGTAAGGGAGTCCTACGAGCAGTACTTC.

The sample holds one count of this clone. The rearrangement links TRBV6-6 to TRBJ2-7, with D possibly TRBD1 on 7 matching bases. Trimming removed 8 bases at V and 2 bases at J, with 19 bases between. CDR1 MNHNY and CDR2 SVGAGI come from the germline V gene (reference sequence). The CDR3 runs 15 residues. CDR3 DNA sequence: TGTGCCAGCTTGCCCATGGGGGGACAGCCCTACGAGCAGTACTTC. This translates into CASLPMGGQPYEQYF.

The genes are TRBV7-2 and TRBJ2-6; 12 bases fit TRBD1. The CDR3 runs 18 residues. The V and J ends lost 3 bases and 2 bases, in that order; junction bases with no gene match: 5. Per the germline V gene, CDR1 is SGHTA and CDR2 is FQGNSA. CDR3 nucleotides: TGTGCCAGCAGCTTCATCGGGACAGGGGGCACTGGGGCCAACGTCCTGACTTTC. Residues: CASSFIGTGGTGANVLTF.

This chain connects TRBV7-2 to TRBJ2-3; maybe TRBD2 (5 bases). V lost 5 bases, J lost 0 bases, and 12 bases lay in between. From germline, CDR1 is SGHTA and CDR2 FQGNSA. This CDR3 contains 15 residues. CDR3 coding DNA: TGTGCCAGCAGCCCGGACTGGTCTAGCACAGATACGCAGTATTTT. Its translation is CASSPDWSSTDTQYF. Based on the CDR3 plus reference TRBV7-2 and TRBJ2-3, the full variable domain is GAGVSQSPSNKVTEKGKDVELRCDPISGHTALYWYRQSLGQGLEFLIYFQGNSAPDKSGLPSDRFSAERTGGSVSTLTIQRTQQEDSAVYLCASSPDWSSTDTQYFGPGTRLTVL.

V gene TRBV6-5 combines with J gene TRBJ1-3; D might be TRBD1 (5 bases). CDR3 size: 14 residues. Germline V gives CDR1 MNHEY, CDR2 SVGAGI. V shed 9 bases and J shed 0 bases, with 12 bases lying between them. The CDR3 region has the DNA TGTGCCAGTAGACAGATACACTCTGGAAACACCATATATTTT. It encodes CASRQIHSGNTIYF.

V and J are TRBV19 and TRBJ2-5; tentatively, D is TRBD1 (5 bases). Trimming cost V 8 bases and J 5 bases, with 18 bases left between them. CDR3 length: 14 amino acids. The germline V gene encodes CDR1 LNHDA and CDR2 SQIVND (reference sequence). The CDR3 region has the DNA TGTGCCAGTCGTGGCCAGGCAAAGGGGGAGACCCAGTACTTC. It translates to CASRGQAKGETQYF.

The rearrangement uses TRBV7-9 and TRBJ1-2, with 7 positions matching TRBD1. Looked up from germline, CDR1 is SEHNR and CDR2 is FQNEAQ (reference sequence). This CDR3 has 15 residues. J gave up 4 bases and V 1 base, and 6 bases lay outside the gene matches. CDR3 sequence (DNA): TGTGCCAGCAGCTTAGGAGAGGGACAGCGCTATGGCTACACCTTC. This sequence encodes CASSLGEGQRYGYTF.

V gene TRBV11-2 combines with J gene TRBJ1-1; D is unclear. Germline lookup yields CDR1 SGHAT and CDR2 FQNNGV. CDR3 size: 14 residues. V gave up 0 bases and J gave up 0 bases, with 5 bases separating them. The chain's CDR3 is CASSLDSVNTEAFF. Written as DNA, the CDR3 is TGTGCCAGCAGCTTAGACAGTGTGAACACTGAAGCTTTCTTT.

The count of this clone is one. This CDR3 reads CASSQQGAGANVLTF. CDR3 sequence (DNA): TGTGCCAGCAGCCAACAGGGGGCTGGGGCCAACGTCCTGACTTTC. The chain is built from TRBV5-4 and TRBJ2-6; 8 bases agree with TRBD1. V dropped 4 bases and J dropped 2; count of bases not matched to a gene: 2. Germline V gene data show CDR1 as SGHNT and CDR2 as YYREEE (reference sequence). This CDR3 is 15 amino acids long.

The genes are TRBV4-3 and TRBJ2-1; no definite D call. V gave up 0 bases and J gave up 5 bases, with 11 bases separating them. Per germline, CDR1 LGHNA and CDR2 YSLEER. CDR3 length: 15 amino acids. The chain's CDR3 is CASSQEGARDNEQFF. The CDR3 DNA reads TGCGCCAGCAGCCAAGAAGGTGCTAGGGACAATGAGCAGTTCTTC.

The chain has TRBV18 and TRBJ1-2, with 8 nucleotides matching TRBD1. The V gene end was trimmed by 6 bases and the J gene end by 8 bases; junction bases not matched to a gene: 5. The germline V gene has CDR1 KGHSH and CDR2 LQKENI. This CDR3 contains 12 residues. The CDR3 sequence is CASSQDRDGYTF. The CDR3, as DNA: TGTGCCAGCTCTCAGGACAGGGACGGCTACACCTTC.

The rearrangement uses TRBV5-4 and TRBJ1-4, with 8 positions matching TRBD1. Unmatched junction bases numbered 4, after V lost 2 bases and J lost 7 bases. This CDR3 is built from 14 residues. Germline lookup yields CDR1 SGHNT and CDR2 YYREEE (reference sequence). The CDR3 is CASSFGQGSEKLFF. CDR3 nucleotide sequence: TGTGCCAGCAGCTTTGGACAGGGCTCTGAAAAACTGTTTTTT.

V is TRBV6-5 and J is TRBJ2-7, with unresolved D. This CDR3 contains 14 residues. Germline CDR1 is MNHEY and CDR2 is SVGAGI. Between the trimmed V and J ends, which lost 4 bases and 2 bases, there was a span of 12 bases. The DNA for the CDR3 is TGTGCCAGCAGTTCCCCCACATCAGCCTACGAGCAGTACTTC. As protein: CASSSPTSAYEQYF.

The V and J genes are TRBV12-5 and TRBJ1-6; D is unresolved. CDR1 and CDR2 (germline): LGHNT, FRNRAP. This CDR3 spans 15 amino acids. Trimming took off 1 base at V and 5 bases at J, with 9 bases between the two ends. The CDR3 here is CASGLGGGNNSPLHF. CDR3 DNA sequence: TGTGCTAGTGGTTTGGGCGGCGGAAATAATTCACCCCTCCACTTT.